Shown below are 18 T cell receptor beta chains from a single sample sequenced in a study of memory CD4+ T cells and cytomegalovirus serostatus. The sort gate was single viable CD3+CD4+CD8-CD45RO+ cells for memory CD4+ T cells. Profiled with immunoSEQ multiplex PCR; TCRdb holds only in-frame clones, not every one. This sample carries 46,000 or so clones, roughly 78% of them seen once, and the ten largest clones take 0.9% to 0.95%. Sequencing used memory CD4+ T cells from blood. The receptors here all came from an adult in good health and CMV-seronegative.

The sample holds one count of this clone. The chain couples TRBV11-3 to TRBJ1-1, with D unresolved. The CDR3 totals 13 residues. Per germline, CDR1 SGHNT and CDR2 YENEEA. Trimming pared 5 bases from V and 0 bases from J, leaving 7 bases between. The CDR3 region has the DNA TGTGCCAGCAGCCCCCAGGTGAACACTGAAGCTTTCTTT. Its translation: CASSPQVNTEAFF.

The rearrangement joins TRBV7-9 to TRBJ2-1; D possibly corresponds to TRBD2 (6 bases). Deletions cut 5 bases from V and 8 bases from J, with 19 bases between. Germline CDR1 and CDR2: SEHNR and FQNEAQ (reference sequence). This CDR3 comprises 15 residues. For the CDR3, the DNA is TGTGCCAGCAGCCCAAAGACTAGACTTAGCGATGAGCAGTTCTTC. This gives the protein CASSPKTRLSDEQFF. The whole variable domain, remainder taken from reference TRBV7-9 and TRBJ2-1, is DTGVSQNPRHKITKRGQNVTFRCDPISEHNRLYWYRQTLGQGPEFLTYFQNEAQLEKSRLLSDRFSAERPKGSFSTLEIQRTEQGDSAMYLCASSPKTRLSDEQFFGPGTRLTVL.

This clone was recorded a few times. The chain has TRBV6-5 and TRBJ2-1; D is unresolved. Per the germline V gene, CDR1 is MNHEY and CDR2 is SVGAGI. This CDR3 has 15 amino acids. The germline V and J ends were trimmed by 6 bases and 4 bases, with 16 bases remaining between them. The CDR3 DNA sequence: TGTGCCAGCAGGACCAGGCTAGTAACGTACAATGAGCAGTTCTTC. It codes for CASRTRLVTYNEQFF.

V is TRBV30 and J is TRBJ2-7; D might be TRBD2 (6 bases). Trimming shortened V by 0 bases and J by 7 bases, and 25 bases separated the two germline ends. The CDR3 contains 17 residues. Per germline, CDR1 GTSNPN and CDR2 SVGIG (reference sequence). CDR3: CAWSVYGLQQGGGEQYF. Written as DNA, the CDR3 is TGTGCCTGGAGTGTTTACGGTCTGCAGCAGGGTGGAGGGGAGCAGTACTTC.

The rearrangement joins TRBV5-4 to TRBJ2-1; 11 nucleotides agree with TRBD2. Germline loops: CDR1 SGHNT, CDR2 YYREEE (reference sequence). V gave up 4 bases and J gave up 9 bases; unmatched junction bases: 18. CDR3 length equals 18 residues. This CDR3 is CASSLGGASGGLGREQFF. In DNA, the CDR3 is TGTGCCAGCAGCCTGGGAGGGGCTAGCGGGGGGTTAGGCCGTGAGCAGTTCTTC.

The chain combines TRBV28 with TRBJ1-2; 10 nucleotides match TRBD1. Per the germline V gene, CDR1 is MDHEN and CDR2 is SYDVKM. The V gene end was trimmed by 6 bases and the J gene end by 3 bases; junction bases not matched to a gene: 10. CDR3 length equals 16 residues. CDR3: CASRKGQGTTHYGYTF. Written as DNA, the CDR3 is TGTGCCAGCAGGAAGGGACAGGGGACTACCCACTATGGCTACACCTTC.

The chain uses TRBV6-5 and TRBJ1-2; a possible D gene is TRBD1 (6 bases). V lost 7 bases and J 3 bases, leaving 15 bases between the germline ends. Germline lookup yields CDR1 MNHEY and CDR2 SVGAGI. This CDR3 spans 14 amino acids. CDR3 region: CASTVQAGDYGYTF. The CDR3 bases are TGTGCCAGCACGGTACAGGCAGGGGACTATGGCTACACCTTC.

This clone was counted a few times. The chain links TRBV6-1 to TRBJ1-2, with D unclear. CDR3 length: 14 amino acids. Germline V lookup: CDR1 MNHNS, CDR2 SASEGT. V lost 7 bases, J lost 4 bases, and 16 bases lay in between. Written as DNA, the CDR3 is TGTGCCAGCACCACCCGGGGAGGGCCCTATGGCTACACCTTC. As protein: CASTTRGGPYGYTF.

This chain links TRBV5-4 with TRBJ2-3, with D tentatively TRBD1 or TRBD2 (5 bases each). CDR1 and CDR2 from the germline V gene are SGHNT and YYREEE (reference sequence). CDR3 length equals 14 residues. V gave up 4 bases and J gave up 2 bases, with 11 bases separating them. The CDR3 protein is CASSGGFSTDTQYF. In DNA form, the CDR3 reads TGTGCCAGCAGCGGGGGTTTTTCCACAGATACGCAGTATTTT. Full variable domain (outside the CDR3, taken from reference TRBV5-4 and TRBJ2-3): ETGVTQSPTHLIKTRGQQVTLRCSSQSGHNTVSWYQQALGQGPQFIFQYYREEENGRGNFPPRFSGLQFPNYSSELNVNALELDDSALYLCASSGGFSTDTQYFGPGTRLTVL.

The chain links TRBV27 to TRBJ2-1, with 7 nucleotides matching TRBD2. Per germline, CDR1 MNHEY and CDR2 SMNVEV (reference sequence). CDR3 size: 15 residues. The junction had 6 bases not matched to a gene; V was cut back by 5 bases and J by 2 bases. The CDR3 region has the DNA TGTGCCAGCAGTCAATTTCGGGGGGCCTACAATGAGCAGTTCTTC. Protein: CASSQFRGAYNEQFF.

V and J are TRBV12-5 and TRBJ2-1; 8 bases are shared with TRBD2. Trimming cost V 6 bases and J 5 bases; bases outside gene matches: 9. This CDR3 region has 15 residues. CDR1 is LGHNT, CDR2 FRNRAP, per germline. The CDR3 protein is CASGPGGGFNNEQFF. The CDR3 nucleotides read TGTGCTAGTGGACCGGGCGGGGGGTTCAACAATGAGCAGTTCTTC.

J is TRBJ1-5 and V is TRBV10-2, with TRBD1 identical over 8 bases. The CDR3 length is 14 residues. Germline CDR1 is WSHSY and CDR2 is SAAADI. The ends lost 7 bases at V and 5 bases at J; junction bases unmatched: 7. The CDR3 DNA follows: TGCGCCAGCACCGGACAGGGAAGGTATCAGCCCCAGCATTTT. Residues: CASTGQGRYQPQHF.

In its sample, this clone was seen a few times. This chain links TRBV18 with TRBJ1-1; D might be TRBD1 (5 bases). This CDR3 has 13 residues. V lost 3 bases to trimming and J lost 4 bases, with 9 bases between them. Germline V gives CDR1 KGHSH, CDR2 LQKENI. CDR3 region: CASSPGQGTEAFF. The CDR3 bases are TGTGCCAGCTCACCTGGCCAGGGCACTGAAGCTTTCTTT.

V and J are TRBV5-5 and TRBJ1-5, with D possibly being TRBD1 (5 bases). Germline CDR1 reads SGHKS; CDR2 reads YYEKEE (reference sequence). There are 13 residues in the CDR3. V lost 0 bases and J lost 7, with 8 bases in between. CDR3 coding DNA: TGTGCCAGCAGCTTGGGGGACGGACAGCCCCAGCATTTT. This sequence encodes CASSLGDGQPQHF.

This chain joins TRBV7-3 and TRBJ2-5, with 16 positions matching TRBD2. Trimming at V came to 2 bases and at J to 5 bases, leaving 2 bases not matched to a gene. The CDR3 spans 16 residues. Germline V lookup: CDR1 SGHTA, CDR2 FQGTGA. The CDR3 DNA reads as TGTGCCAGCAGCTTAGGGACTAGCGGGGGGGCCGAGACCCAGTACTTC. This codes for CASSLGTSGGAETQYF.

The V and J genes are TRBV30 and TRBJ1-4; D is uncertain. The ends were cut back, 0 bases at V and 0 bases at J, with 14 bases in the middle. CDR1 and CDR2 from the germline V gene are GTSNPN and SVGIG (reference sequence). The CDR3 has 17 amino acids. The DNA of the CDR3 is TGTGCCTGGAGTGTTCGACACGACGTGGCAACTAATGAAAAACTGTTTTTT. Amino acids: CAWSVRHDVATNEKLFF.

This clone was recorded only once. The chain combines TRBV28 with TRBJ2-7, with D maybe TRBD2 (6 bases). Trimming removed 6 bases at V and 6 bases at J, with 12 bases between. CDR3 size: 12 residues. The germline V gene has CDR1 MDHEN and CDR2 SYDVKM. Here the CDR3 reads CASRAGGSEQYF. In DNA, the CDR3 is TGTGCCAGCAGAGCCGGGGGATCCGAGCAGTACTTC.

This clone occurred once. The chain links TRBV6-4 to TRBJ1-5; perhaps TRBD1 as D (5 bases). With 3 bases removed from V and 5 bases from J, the gap between germline ends came to 8 bases. The CDR3 has 13 residues. Germline CDR1 reads MRHNA; CDR2 reads SNTAGT. The CDR3 loop reads CASSEQADQPQHF. The CDR3 nucleotides read TGTGCCAGCAGTGAACAGGCTGATCAGCCCCAGCATTTT.